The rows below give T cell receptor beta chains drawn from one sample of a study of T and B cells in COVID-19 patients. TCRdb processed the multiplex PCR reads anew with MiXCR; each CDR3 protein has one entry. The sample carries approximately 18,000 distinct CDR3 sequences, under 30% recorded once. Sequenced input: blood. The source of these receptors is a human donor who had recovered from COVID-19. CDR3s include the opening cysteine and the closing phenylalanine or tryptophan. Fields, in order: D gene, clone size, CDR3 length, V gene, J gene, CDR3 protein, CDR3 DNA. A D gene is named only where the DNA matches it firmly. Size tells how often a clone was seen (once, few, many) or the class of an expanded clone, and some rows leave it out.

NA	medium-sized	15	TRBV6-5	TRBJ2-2	CASRVASPYTGELFF	TGTGCCAGCAGAGTAGCCTCCCCCTACACCGGGGAGCTGTTTTTT
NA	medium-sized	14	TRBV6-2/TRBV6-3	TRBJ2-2	CASSFRADTGELFF	TGTGCCAGCAGTTTTAGGGCGGACACCGGGGAGCTGTTTTTT
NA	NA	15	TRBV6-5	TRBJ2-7	CASIWDWQSGGEQYF	TGTGCCAGCATCTGGGATTGGCAGTCAGGAGGCGAGCAGTACTTC
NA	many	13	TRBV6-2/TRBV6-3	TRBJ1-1	CASSYSENTEAFF	TGTGCCAGCAGTTACTCTGAGAACACTGAAGCTTTCTTT
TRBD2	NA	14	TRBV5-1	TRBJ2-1	CASSFTGGPGEQFF	TGCGCCAGCAGCTTCACGGGGGGGCCGGGCGAGCAGTTCTTC
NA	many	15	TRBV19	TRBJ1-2	CASYGPRARRDGYTF	TGTGCCAGTTACGGACCCAGGGCCCGTAGGGATGGCTACACCTTC
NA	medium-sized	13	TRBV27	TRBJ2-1	CASSLRGGNEQFF	TGTGCCAGCAGTTTGAGAGGGGGCAATGAGCAGTTCTTC
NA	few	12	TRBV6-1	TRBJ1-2	CASSEGDYGYTF	TGTGCCAGCAGTGAAGGGGACTATGGCTACACCTTC
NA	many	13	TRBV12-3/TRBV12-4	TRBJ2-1	CASSWGVLNEQFF	TGTGCCAGCAGCTGGGGGGTTCTCAATGAGCAGTTCTTC
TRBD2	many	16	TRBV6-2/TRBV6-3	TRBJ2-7	CASSYSLGAGDYEQYF	TGTGCCAGCAGTTACTCCTTGGGAGCGGGGGACTACGAGCAGTACTTC
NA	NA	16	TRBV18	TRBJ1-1	CASSPSLGSLGTEAFF	TGTGCCAGCTCACCCTCCTTGGGCTCCCTCGGGACTGAAGCTTTCTTT
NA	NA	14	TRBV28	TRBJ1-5	CASSFSWRDQPQHF	TGTGCCAGCAGTTTCTCGTGGAGGGATCAGCCCCAGCATTTT
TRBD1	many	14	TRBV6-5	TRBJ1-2	CASSSGQGTDGYTF	TGTGCCAGCAGTAGCGGACAGGGGACGGATGGCTACACCTTC
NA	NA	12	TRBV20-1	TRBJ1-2	CSASPRAYGYTF	TGCAGTGCCAGCCCCAGAGCGTATGGCTACACCTTC
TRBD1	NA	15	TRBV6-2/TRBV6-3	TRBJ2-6	CASRQGASGANVLTF	TGTGCCAGCAGGCAGGGGGCTTCTGGGGCCAACGTCCTGACTTTC
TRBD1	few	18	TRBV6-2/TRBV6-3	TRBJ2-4	CASSYWDRGGGLRNIQYF	TGTGCCAGCAGTTATTGGGACAGGGGAGGGGGCCTGAGAAACATTCAGTACTTC
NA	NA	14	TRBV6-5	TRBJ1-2	CASSSQGDNYGYTF	TGTGCCAGCAGTAGTCAGGGCGATAACTATGGCTACACCTTC
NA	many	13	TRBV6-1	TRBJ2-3	CASRPGSTDTQYF	TGTGCCAGCCGGCCAGGTAGCACAGATACGCAGTATTTT
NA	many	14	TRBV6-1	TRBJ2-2	CASRDSAHTGELFF	TGTGCCAGCAGAGATAGCGCCCACACCGGGGAGCTGTTTTTT
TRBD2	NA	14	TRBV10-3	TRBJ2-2	CAIKPAGNTGELFF	TGTGCCATCAAGCCAGCGGGAAACACCGGGGAGCTGTTTTTT
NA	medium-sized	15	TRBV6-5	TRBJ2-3	CASSYSPLGTDTQYF	TGTGCCAGCAGTTACTCCCCTCTGGGCACAGATACGCAGTATTTT
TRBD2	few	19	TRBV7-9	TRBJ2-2	CASSTEGLAGGRNTGELFF	TGTGCCAGCAGCACAGAGGGACTAGCGGGGGGCAGGAACACCGGGGAGCTGTTTTTT
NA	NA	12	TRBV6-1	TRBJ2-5	CASSEVIETQYF	TGTGCCAGCAGTGAAGTAATCGAGACCCAGTACTTC
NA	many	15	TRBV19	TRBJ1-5	CASSSGTASNQPQHF	TGTGCCAGTAGTTCGGGGACGGCTAGCAATCAGCCCCAGCATTTT
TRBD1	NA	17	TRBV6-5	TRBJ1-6	CASSPTTGTGGDSPLHF	TGTGCCAGCAGTCCTACAACCGGGACAGGGGGCGATTCACCCCTCCACTTT
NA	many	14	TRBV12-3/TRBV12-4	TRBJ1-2	CASSFQGYDHGYTF	TGTGCCAGCAGTTTTCAAGGGTACGATCATGGCTACACCTTC
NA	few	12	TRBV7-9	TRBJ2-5	CASSLPQETQYF	TGTGCCAGCAGCTTACCCCAAGAGACCCAGTACTTC
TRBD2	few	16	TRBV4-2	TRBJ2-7	CASSQELAGGQYEQYF	TGTGCCAGCAGCCAGGAGCTAGCGGGGGGGCAATACGAGCAGTACTTC
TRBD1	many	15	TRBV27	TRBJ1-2	CASSLRTGEASGYTF	TGTGCCAGCAGTCTCCGGACAGGGGAAGCTAGTGGCTACACCTTC